This record covers a single T cell receptor beta chain. Patients from Seattle were sampled longitudinally, starting during active infection. This specimen belongs to a study of blood T cell repertoires in COVID-19. Study at large: There were acute and convalescent COVID-19 samples, and they came from the United States, Italy and Spain. T cells, B-cell-depleted T cells, or PBMCs supplied cDNA or gDNA.

Authors' processing steps: How many nucleated cells were present was estimated from reference gene primer amplification. The repertoire was sequenced with immunoSEQ multiplex PCR; TCRdb's copy has only in-frame clones and lacks some. The V and J calls and the clone size are those of that table, but D and trimming were determined from the DNA. The sample holds about 480,000 clones; roughly 89% are singletons and the top ten take over 0.7%. The V end was cut by 0 bases, the J end by 5 bases, with 5 bases between. Per germline, CDR1 MNHEY and CDR2 SVGAGI. This CDR3 comprises 12 residues. The clonotype originates from a man aged 18 to 30 with COVID-19, enrolled during active disease. The sequencing sample was made of peripheral blood. The chain recombines TRBV6-5 with TRBJ2-7, with D uncertain. The CDR3 is CASSYSGHEQYF. The DNA of the CDR3 is TGTGCCAGCAGTTACTCGGGCCACGAGCAGTACTTC.